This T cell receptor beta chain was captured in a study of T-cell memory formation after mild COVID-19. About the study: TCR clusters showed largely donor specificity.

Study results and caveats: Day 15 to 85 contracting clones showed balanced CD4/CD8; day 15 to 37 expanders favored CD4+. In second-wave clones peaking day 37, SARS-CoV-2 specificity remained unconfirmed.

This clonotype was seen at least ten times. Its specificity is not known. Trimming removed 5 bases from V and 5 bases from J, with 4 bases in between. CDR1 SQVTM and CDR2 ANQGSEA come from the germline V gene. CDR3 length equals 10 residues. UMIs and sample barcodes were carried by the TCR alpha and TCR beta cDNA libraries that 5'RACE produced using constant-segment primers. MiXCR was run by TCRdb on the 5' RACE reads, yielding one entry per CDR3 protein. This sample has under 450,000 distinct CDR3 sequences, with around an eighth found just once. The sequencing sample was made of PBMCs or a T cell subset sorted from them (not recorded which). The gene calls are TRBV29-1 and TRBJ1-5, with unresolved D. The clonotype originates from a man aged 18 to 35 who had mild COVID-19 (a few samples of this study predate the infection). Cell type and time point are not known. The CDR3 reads CSVPDQPQHF. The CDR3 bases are TGCAGCGTTCCCGATCAGCCCCAGCATTTT.